The present T cell receptor beta chain was sequenced within a study of spatial heterogeneity in lung cancer. Time point meaning: sample taken at primary tumor resection. Without sorting, whole RNA was sequenced from tumor, nontumor lung or frozen PBMC. Samples were donated by 72 untreated early-stage non-small cell lung cancer patients. From germline, CDR1 is DFQATT and CDR2 SNEGSKA (reference sequence). V shed 5 bases, J shed 4 bases, and the junction held 10 bases outside the gene matches. The CDR3 length is 15 residues. Study-level points and caveats: Compared with follow-up, resection was when ubiquitous expanded tumor TCRs appeared in blood more.

As regards this clonotype: Antigen specificity is unknown.

A single record per CDR3 protein comes from TCRdb applying MiXCR to the 5' RACE reads. The sample lists more than 20,000 distinct CDR3 sequences; 4.6% were seen once. The chain uses TRBV20-1 and TRBJ2-2; 7 bases agree with TRBD1. This clonotype was sampled from a male donor with early-stage non-small cell lung cancer. The specimen was PBMCs, collected at surgery. CDR3 nucleotides: TGCAGTGCTTTCCAAAGGGACAGATCCACCGGGGAGCTGTTTTTT. Its translation: CSAFQRDRSTGELFF.